Listed here are 9 T cell receptor beta chains from one sample, sequenced in a study of blood T cell repertoires in COVID-19 (dated by TCRdb to 2020 to 2021). Libraries were made using the immunoSEQ multiplex PCR assay. TCRdb holds this immuneACCESS table with in-frame rearrangements only. Some clones are missing; in checked studies, unresolved V genes explain under half, and the rest has no known cause. For this sample there are 200,000 to 250,000 clones; 86% appear just once. Jointly, the top ten make up 1.5% to 2% of the sample. Sequencing used peripheral blood. These receptors were collected from a woman aged 55-69 years who had recovered from COVID-19.

The rearrangement joins TRBV3-1 (or the pseudogene TRBV3-2) to TRBJ2-2, with D unresolved. From germline, CDR1 is LGHDT and CDR2 YNNKEL (reference sequence). This CDR3 has 15 residues. Trimming shortened V by 1 base and J by 1 base, and 7 bases separated the two germline ends. CDR3: CASSQGPGNTGELFF. DNA of the CDR3: TGTGCCAGCAGCCAAGGGCCGGGGAACACCGGGGAGCTGTTTTTT.

This clone appeared a single time. The V call is TRBV15, the J call TRBJ1-1; D not resolved. CDR1 is LNHNV, CDR2 YYDKDF, per germline (reference sequence). The CDR3 runs 17 residues. The V and J ends lost 1 base and 0 bases respectively, with 15 bases between them. The CDR3 sequence: CATSRGPIGSVNTEAFF. The CDR3 coding sequence is TGTGCCACCAGCAGAGGACCCATCGGGTCAGTGAACACTGAAGCTTTCTTT.

The V and J genes are TRBV5-6 and TRBJ1-1; D is perhaps TRBD1 (5 bases). There are 14 residues in the CDR3. V gave up 3 bases and J gave up 0 bases, with 9 bases separating them. The V gene's germline CDR1 is SGHDT and CDR2 YYEEEE. CDR3 amino acids: CASSSTAVNTEAFF. Here the CDR3 DNA reads TGTGCCAGCAGCTCGACAGCAGTGAACACTGAAGCTTTCTTT.

This clone was detected a few times. V usage is TRBV19 and J usage is TRBJ2-7, with D possibly being TRBD2 (6 bases). V was shortened by 5 bases and J by 7 bases, with 12 bases between the two germline ends. Germline CDR1 reads LNHDA; CDR2 reads SQIVND (reference sequence). CDR3 length: 12 amino acids. DNA for the CDR3: TGTGCCAGTAGTGCGGCCCGGGGGGAGCAGTACTTC. This gives the protein CASSAARGEQYF.

V is TRBV11-2 and J is TRBJ1-1; 7 nucleotides align to TRBD1. V lost 4 bases and J lost 3; bases outside the gene matches: 5. Germline CDR1 and CDR2: SGHAT and FQNNGV. This CDR3 has 14 residues. This CDR3 reads CASSSWTGDTEAFF. The CDR3, as DNA: TGTGCCAGCAGCTCATGGACAGGTGACACTGAAGCTTTCTTT.

The chain joins TRBV7-9 to TRBJ1-6, with D possibly matching TRBD1 (5 bases). In germline, CDR1 is SEHNR, CDR2 FQNEAQ (reference sequence). CDR3 length: 18 amino acids. V was trimmed by 4 bases and J by 0 bases, leaving 16 bases between them. The DNA for the CDR3 is TGTGCCAGCAGCTCCCCCGACAGCCCTAGCTCCTATAATTCACCCCTCCACTTT. It translates to CASSSPDSPSSYNSPLHF.

Worth noting for this clone: The sample contains more than one DNA sequence encoding this CDR3. The rearrangement uses TRBV5-4 and TRBJ1-5, with unresolved D. Per the germline V gene, CDR1 is SGHNT and CDR2 is YYREEE (reference sequence). The length of the CDR3 is 14 residues. The V and J ends lost 0 bases and 5 bases respectively, with 9 bases between them. CDR3 sequence reads: CASSLDLGDQPQHF. Here the CDR3 DNA reads TGTGCCAGCAGCTTGGACCTAGGAGATCAGCCCCAGCATTTT.

The V call is TRBV6-5, the J call TRBJ1-4; no firm D call. CDR3 length equals 13 residues. The V gene's germline CDR1 is MNHEY and CDR2 SVGAGI. Trimming took off 6 bases at V and 6 bases at J, with 11 bases between the two ends. The CDR3 region has the DNA TGTGCCAGCAGACGGAGGTTGGATGAAAAACTGTTTTTT. Its translation: CASRRRLDEKLFF.

CDR3 loop: CATSRDRGGSYEQYF. DNA for the CDR3: TGTGCCACCAGCAGAGATCGCGGGGGATCCTACGAGCAGTACTTC. The chain joins TRBV15 to TRBJ2-7; TRBD2 matches 7 bases. Germline V CDR1 and CDR2: LNHNV, YYDKDF (reference sequence). The V and J ends lost 0 bases and 1 base, in that order; junction bases with no gene match: 3. The CDR3 is 15 amino acids.